What follows are 19 T cell receptor beta chains derived from one specimen sequenced in a study of Graves' ophthalmopathy and Graves' hyperthyroidism (dated 2018 in TCRdb). The run used an Illumina HiSeq 2000. TCR beta CDR3 regions were amplified from RNA transcripts for repertoire sequencing. The first round of RT-PCR was done with HTBI primers and the Qiagen OneStep RT-PCR kit, and was followed by a second round of multiplex PCR, then size selection and purification. TCRdb applied fastp at Q25 and MiXCR to the public reads, then kept only in-frame beta chains. Each CDR3 protein gets just one entry, which takes the most common genes and DNA from the rows behind it. In all, the sample holds a few hundred thousand distinct CDR3 sequences, and about a sixth of those were seen once. Approximately 13% of the sample is held by the ten biggest clonotypes. The sample was peripheral blood. These receptor sequences come from an adult man with Graves' ophthalmopathy.

The sample holds many counts of this clonotype. This chain links TRBV27 with TRBJ2-4; possibly TRBD1 for D (6 bases). V was pared by 5 bases and J by 0 bases, with 14 bases between. CDR1 MNHEY and CDR2 SMNVEV come from the germline V gene (reference sequence). This CDR3 region has 16 residues. CDR3 loop: CASSPRTGLAKNIQYF. Written as DNA, the CDR3 is TGTGCCAGCAGTCCCCGAACAGGGCTAGCCAAAAACATTCAGTACTTC.

The gene calls are TRBV29-1 and TRBJ1-1; TRBD1 agrees at 7 bases. CDR1 is SQVTM, CDR2 ANQGSEA, per germline. Losses at the gene ends were 4 bases for V and 0 bases for J; bases not matched to a gene: 5. This CDR3 is built from 14 residues. The DNA of the CDR3 is TGCAGCGTTGTCACAGGGGAAATGAACACTGAAGCTTTCTTT. Protein sequence: CSVVTGEMNTEAFF. The variable domain in full, completed from reference TRBV29-1 and TRBJ1-1, reads SAVISQKPSRDICQRGTSLTIQCQVDSQVTMMFWYRQQPGQSLTLIATANQGSEATYESGFVIDKFPISRPNLTFSTLTVSNMSPEDSSIYLCSVVTGEMNTEAFFGQGTRLTVV.

This clonotype was counted ten times or more. CDR3 DNA: TGTGCCAGCAGCTTGGAGGGGGCGCATAGTTTGGGTTTGTGGGAGACCCAGTACTTC. Translated, it gives CASSLEGAHSLGLWETQYF. The chain is built from TRBV5-5 and TRBJ2-5; 7 nucleotides agree with TRBD1. With V trimmed by 0 bases and J by 5 bases, 19 bases remained unmatched. Germline-derived CDR1 and CDR2 are SGHKS and YYEKEE (reference sequence). CDR3 length equals 19 residues.

This clonotype was found many times. This rearrangement joins TRBV28 to TRBJ2-7; TRBD1 agrees at 8 bases. CDR3 length equals 14 residues. CDR1 and CDR2 from the germline V gene are MDHEN and SYDVKM. J gave up 5 bases and V 3 bases, and 6 bases lay outside the gene matches. CDR3 bases: TGTGCCAGCAGTTTCAGACAGGGGTTGGACGAGCAGTACTTC. Its translation is CASSFRQGLDEQYF. Looking up the rest from reference TRBV28 and TRBJ2-7 gives the full variable domain: DVKVTQSSRYLVKRTGEKVFLECVQDMDHENMFWYRQDPGLGLRLIYFSYDVKMKEKGDIPEGYSVSREKKERFSLILESASTNQTSMYLCASSFRQGLDEQYFGPGTRLTVT.

The V and J genes are TRBV2 and TRBJ2-2; D is undetermined. This CDR3 has 14 amino acids. CDR1 SNHLY and CDR2 FYNNEI come from the germline V gene. V was trimmed by 7 bases and J by 3 bases, leaving 12 bases between them. The DNA of the CDR3 is TGTGCCAGCAATCAAGACCGGTACACCGGGGAGCTGTTTTTT. Translation: CASNQDRYTGELFF.

Only one count was recorded for this clonotype. The rearrangement uses TRBV4-1 and TRBJ1-2; 12 bases are a match to TRBD1. The CDR3 contains 15 residues. Trimming cost V 1 base and J 6 bases; bases outside gene matches: 3. The V gene's germline CDR1 is MGHRA and CDR2 YSYEKL. CDR3: CASSQGGTGGHGYTF. Written as DNA, the CDR3 is TGCGCCAGCAGCCAAGGTGGGACAGGGGGCCATGGCTACACCTTC.

This clonotype appeared many times. The rearrangement uses TRBV6-4 and TRBJ1-5, with 7 bases lining up with TRBD1. The CDR3 covers 17 residues. Trimming took 3 bases from V and 2 from J; bases not matched to a gene: 10. Per germline, CDR1 MRHNA and CDR2 SNTAGT. The CDR3 DNA follows: TGTGCCAGCAGTGAGAGGAGGGGGCAAGGAGGCAATCAGCCCCAGCATTTT. Its translation is CASSERRGQGGNQPQHF.

J is TRBJ2-7 and V is TRBV24-1; D is perhaps TRBD2 (6 bases). This CDR3 is 14 amino acids long. V lost 7 bases and J 2 bases, leaving 14 bases between the germline ends. Germline V CDR1 and CDR2: KGHDR, SFDVKD. The CDR3 DNA follows: TGTGCCACCAGACCTAGCGCCAGGACCTACGAGCAGTACTTC. Protein sequence: CATRPSARTYEQYF.

In its sample, this clonotype was seen many times. The chain links TRBV12-3 or TRBV12-4 to TRBJ1-1; 10 nucleotides align to TRBD1. J lost 4 bases, V lost 6 bases, and 8 bases had no gene match. This CDR3 has 15 residues. The CDR3 protein is CASRRQGAGSTEAFF. CDR3 in DNA: TGTGCCAGCAGAAGACAGGGGGCTGGTAGCACTGAAGCTTTCTTT.

There are many counts of this clonotype. V gene TRBV20-1 combines with J gene TRBJ1-2; the match to TRBD1 covers 7 bases. The J segment lost 3 bases and the V segment lost 4 bases, leaving 8 bases of the junction unmatched. The CDR3 length is 14 residues. Germline V gene data show CDR1 as DFQATT and CDR2 as SNEGSKA (reference sequence). CDR3 in amino acids: CSATPGQYYYGYTF. CDR3 bases: TGCAGTGCTACCCCGGGACAGTATTACTATGGCTACACCTTC.

The chain is built from TRBV12-3 or TRBV12-4 and TRBJ1-5; 10 nucleotides line up with TRBD1. The CDR3 consists of 14 residues. The V segment lost 3 bases and the J segment 6 bases; nucleotides outside the gene matches: 2. The CDR3 region is CASSFGTGAQPQHF. DNA for the CDR3: TGTGCCAGCAGTTTTGGGACAGGGGCTCAGCCCCAGCATTTT.

This clonotype was detected many times. The V gene is TRBV18, the J gene TRBJ2-5, with no clear D. The V end was cut by 8 bases, the J end by 2 bases, with 9 bases between. The CDR3 covers 12 residues. In germline, CDR1 is KGHSH, CDR2 LQKENI. For the CDR3, the DNA is TGTGCCAGCAGCCCCTATCAAGAGACCCAGTACTTC. Translation gives CASSPYQETQYF.

Many counts were recorded for this clonotype. The chain is built from TRBV7-9 and TRBJ2-5, with D unresolved. With 8 bases removed from V and 1 base from J, the gap between germline ends came to 14 bases. In germline, CDR1 is SEHNR, CDR2 FQNEAQ (reference sequence). The CDR3 contains 14 residues. CDR3 residues: CASEGRTAQETQYF. CDR3 DNA sequence: TGTGCCAGCGAAGGACGGACCGCCCAAGAGACCCAGTACTTC.

This clonotype has a count of ten or more. CDR3 residues: CSASDWVPNYGYTF. CDR3 DNA sequence: TGCAGTGCTAGTGATTGGGTTCCTAACTATGGCTACACCTTC. The chain employs TRBV20-1 and TRBJ1-2; D remains unclear. The CDR3 has 14 amino acids. The germline CDR1 and CDR2 sequences are DFQATT and SNEGSKA (reference sequence). Trimming took 3 bases from V and 0 from J, leaving 11 bases between them.

This clonotype was found many times. This rearrangement joins TRBV28 to TRBJ2-7; TRBD1 matches at 9 bases. The length of the CDR3 is 16 residues. The germline CDR1 and CDR2 sequences are MDHEN and SYDVKM. Germline trimming cut 6 bases from V and 3 bases from J; bases unmatched to any gene: 12. CDR3: CASRTGTGPPDYEQYF. DNA of the CDR3: TGTGCCAGCAGAACCGGGACAGGGCCCCCCGACTACGAGCAGTACTTC.

This clonotype was detected many times. This rearrangement joins TRBV20-1 to TRBJ2-7, with TRBD2 matching 8 bases. The CDR3 is made up of 15 amino acids. Germline CDR1 is DFQATT and CDR2 is SNEGSKA (reference sequence). V shed 5 bases and J 3 bases; nucleotides not matched to a gene: 12. The CDR3 bases are TGCAGTGCTCCTCTTTCGGCTAGCGGGTACTACGAGCAGTACTTC. Translating it yields CSAPLSASGYYEQYF.

This clonotype showed up just a few times. An end of the junction differs from the germline gene, which may be a read error. This chain joins TRBV18 and TRBJ2-7; TRBD2 aligns across 7 bases. The CDR3 spans 14 residues. CDR1 and CDR2 from the germline V gene are KGHSH and LQKENI. This CDR3 is CASSPPGLESEQYF. The CDR3 DNA reads TGTGCCAGCTCACCACCAGGACTAGAGAGCGAGCAGTACTTT.

This clonotype was seen a handful of times. One end of the junction fails to match germline, which may point to a read error. J is TRBJ2-4 and V is TRBV12-5; D is unclear. This CDR3 comprises 10 residues. Germline CDR1 LGHNT, CDR2 FRNRAP. The CDR3 region is CASGLNEKIF. The CDR3 coding sequence is TGTGCTAGTGGTTTGAACGAAAAGATCTTC.

Ten or more counts support this clonotype. CDR3 nucleotide sequence: TGTGCCAGCAGCTCGGACAGGGGGCCTGGGTATGGCTACACCTTC. Its protein is CASSSDRGPGYGYTF. This chain connects TRBV9 to TRBJ1-2, with 11 bases matching TRBD1. CDR1 is SGDLS, CDR2 YYNGEE, per germline. There are 15 residues in the CDR3. After removal of 4 bases from V and 5 bases from J, the junction contained 7 bases not matched to a gene.